This T cell receptor (beta chain) was sequenced for a study of T cell repertoires in aging, cancer and after chemotherapy. Germline CDR1 WNHNN, CDR2 SYGVQD (reference sequence). The V and J ends lost 1 base and 4 bases respectively, with 10 bases between them. The CDR3 spans 14 residues. This clonotype was recorded only once. TCR beta rearrangements were amplified from peripheral blood genomic DNA. TRB rearrangements spanning V, D and J were amplified using mixed TRB-A/B primers. TCRdb re-called the multiplex PCR reads with MiXCR, one entry per CDR3 protein. The table has 5,200 or so distinct CDR3 sequences, around 35% seen once.

The chain uses TRBV10-1 and TRBJ1-1, with D tentatively TRBD1 (5 bases). The sequence derives from a human donor with a blood cancer. The sequenced material came from blood. The CDR3, as DNA: TGCGCCAGCAGTGAGTATATGGGGGTCACTGAAGCTTTCTTT. It is translated as CASSEYMGVTEAFF.